Shown below are 26 T cell receptor beta chains from a single sample sequenced in a study of PD-1 blockade in mismatch repair-deficient tumors. The method was immunoSEQ multiplex PCR; TCRdb's version includes in-frame clones alone and lacks a portion of them. The sample has about 51,000 clones, roughly 80% seen once. Sequences were derived from peripheral blood, sampled 4 weeks after starting pembrolizumab. All receptors come from an adult with mismatch repair-deficient cancer.

This clone turned up a few times. The chain combines TRBV27 with TRBJ2-1; 9 bases align to TRBD2. V lost 8 bases and J lost 2; bases outside the gene matches: 13. Per germline, CDR1 MNHEY and CDR2 SMNVEV (reference sequence). The CDR3 runs 17 residues. Written as DNA, the CDR3 is TGTGCCAGCTCCCAACCCCCGCGGGAGGGCCCCTACAATGAGCAGTTCTTC. Residues: CASSQPPREGPYNEQFF.

Concerning this clone: The junction does not match germline at one end; this may be a read error. The chain employs TRBV6-1 and TRBJ2-5; no reliable D call. CDR1 is MNHNS and CDR2 is SASEGT in the germline V gene. This CDR3 comprises 11 residues. As DNA, the CDR3 is TGTGCCAGCAGTGAAGCGCTTTTCGGTGACTTC. Translated: CASSEALFGDF.

CDR3 nucleotide sequence: TGTGCCAGCTCACCCCAGGGGGCAAGAGTCACTGAAGCTTTCTTT. Translation: CASSPQGARVTEAFF. The chain couples TRBV18 to TRBJ1-1, with 8 bases aligning to TRBD1. CDR1 is KGHSH, CDR2 LQKENI, per germline. V trimming: 3 bases; J trimming: 4 bases; junction bases outside the gene matches: 7. This CDR3 is 15 amino acids long.

V gene TRBV9 combines with J gene TRBJ1-3, with a possible D match to TRBD1 (6 bases). The germline CDR1 and CDR2 sequences are SGDLS and YYNGEE. Deletions cut 0 bases from V and 4 bases from J, with 11 bases between. The CDR3 has 15 amino acids. This CDR3 reads CASSVDHRVGNTIYF. CDR3 nucleotides: TGTGCCAGCAGCGTAGATCACAGGGTAGGAAACACCATATATTTT.

This chain connects TRBV4-1 to TRBJ1-3; no clear D gene. The germline V gene has CDR1 MGHRA and CDR2 YSYEKL. Trimming pared 0 bases from V and 7 bases from J, leaving 13 bases between. The CDR3 loop spans 15 amino acids. CDR3 in amino acids: CASSQDSGEVNTIYF. CDR3 sequence (DNA): TGCGCCAGCAGCCAAGATTCCGGGGAAGTGAACACCATATATTTT.

In its sample, this clone was seen a few times. The CDR3 bases are TGTGCCAGCACAGGAAGGGCAGGAGGATCTAACTATGGCTACACCTTC. As protein: CASTGRAGGSNYGYTF. The chain employs TRBV9 and TRBJ1-2, with no clear D. The CDR3 covers 16 residues. Trimming pared 6 bases from V and 0 bases from J, leaving 18 bases between. CDR1 and CDR2 from the germline V gene are SGDLS and YYNGEE.

As concerns this clone: The junction does not match germline at one end; this may be a read error. The chain has TRBV10-3 and TRBJ2-5, with D tentatively TRBD1 (6 bases). The CDR3 runs 13 residues. The germline gives CDR1 ENHRY, CDR2 SYGVKD. CDR3 sequence: CAINNRDKEAQYF. The CDR3 DNA reads TGTGCCATCAATAACCGGGACAAAGAGGCCCAGTACTTC.

There are a few counts of this clone. The chain links TRBV19 to TRBJ2-2, with 7 bases aligning to TRBD1. The V gene end was trimmed by 7 bases and the J gene end by 6 bases; junction bases not matched to a gene: 8. Germline V CDR1 and CDR2: LNHDA, SQIVND (reference sequence). The CDR3 extends over 14 amino acids. This CDR3 reads CASTETGTAGELFF. The CDR3 region has the DNA TGTGCCAGTACGGAGACAGGGACCGCCGGGGAGCTGTTTTTT.

The chain couples TRBV19 to TRBJ2-1, with D unclear. Germline V gives CDR1 LNHDA, CDR2 SQIVND (reference sequence). V lost 5 bases and J lost 0, with 8 bases in between. The CDR3 covers 14 residues. CDR3 region: CASSQQSSYNEQFF. The DNA of the CDR3 is TGTGCCAGTAGTCAACAGAGCTCCTACAATGAGCAGTTCTTC.

This chain connects TRBV9 to TRBJ2-3, with D perhaps TRBD1 (6 bases). V gave up 0 bases and J gave up 5 bases, with 13 bases separating them. This CDR3 has 15 amino acids. Germline V gene lookup returns CDR1 SGDLS and CDR2 YYNGEE. This CDR3 reads CASSVGQGQGDTQYF. CDR3 DNA: TGTGCCAGCAGCGTAGGGCAGGGGCAAGGAGATACGCAGTATTTT. The full variable domain, completed using reference TRBV9 and TRBJ2-3, is DSGVTQTPKHLITATGQRVTLRCSPRSGDLSVYWYQQSLDQGLQFLIQYYNGEERAKGNILERFSAQQFPDLHSELNLSSLELGDSALYFCASSVGQGQGDTQYFGPGTRLTVL.

This clone was picked up a small number of times. The chain carries TRBV5-6 and TRBJ2-3; D is possibly TRBD2 (5 bases). Trimming stripped 4 bases from V and 2 bases from J, with 14 bases between. CDR1 and CDR2 from the germline V gene are SGHDT and YYEEEE. The CDR3 spans 15 residues. CDR3 protein: CASSESGSFTDTQYF. For the CDR3, the DNA is TGTGCCAGCAGCGAGTCGGGAAGCTTCACAGATACGCAGTATTTT. The complete variable domain, with remaining parts taken from reference TRBV5-6 and TRBJ2-3, reads DAGVTQSPTHLIKTRGQQVTLRCSPKSGHDTVSWYQQALGQGPQFIFQYYEEEERQRGNFPDRFSGHQFPNYSSELNVNALLLGDSALYLCASSESGSFTDTQYFGPGTRLTVL.

This chain links TRBV19 with TRBJ2-5, with 8 bases matching TRBD2. The CDR3 has 15 residues. CDR1 and CDR2 from the germline V gene are LNHDA and SQIVND (reference sequence). The V segment lost 3 bases and the J segment 2 bases; nucleotides outside the gene matches: 5. As DNA, the CDR3 is TGTGCCAGTAGTATTATGGGCGGGGGGCAAGAGACCCAGTACTTC. This codes for CASSIMGGGQETQYF.

The rearrangement joins TRBV19 to TRBJ1-5; tentative D call: TRBD1 (6 bases). Germline V gene lookup returns CDR1 LNHDA and CDR2 SQIVND (reference sequence). Trimming left V 6 bases short and J 7 bases short, with 16 bases between. This CDR3 comprises 14 residues. The CDR3 spells CASRIQGGGQPQHF. Written as DNA, the CDR3 is TGTGCCAGTAGGATACAGGGTGGAGGGCAGCCCCAGCATTTT.

The chain joins TRBV4-1 to TRBJ2-2, with a weak D call TRBD2 (6 bases). Trimming stripped 4 bases from V and 3 bases from J, with 18 bases between. CDR3 length equals 17 residues. Germline lookup yields CDR1 MGHRA and CDR2 YSYEKL. The CDR3 DNA sequence: TGCGCCAGCAGCCGGCCCGGGAGCAGGGACGACACCGGGGAGCTGTTTTTT. This gives the protein CASSRPGSRDDTGELFF.

The chain has TRBV7-3 and TRBJ2-3; TRBD1 or TRBD2 may be the D gene (5 bases each). Germline V gene sequence: CDR1 SGHTA, CDR2 FQGTGA. V lost 2 bases to trimming and J lost 0 bases, with 12 bases between them. This CDR3 is built from 16 residues. CDR3 nucleotides: TGTGCCAGCAGCTTATATGGGGGAACTAGCACAGATACGCAGTATTTT. This gives the protein CASSLYGGTSTDTQYF.

In its sample, this clone was seen a few times. This chain joins TRBV10-3 and TRBJ1-2; D is possibly TRBD1 (5 bases). This CDR3 spans 14 amino acids. V gave up 3 bases and J gave up 8 bases, with 16 bases separating them. The germline CDR1 and CDR2 sequences are ENHRY and SYGVKD. CDR3 protein: CAISDQRDRGGYTF. CDR3 nucleotides: TGTGCCATCAGTGATCAGCGGGACCGCGGGGGCTACACCTTC.

V is TRBV6-5 and J is TRBJ1-5; D is unclear. CDR1 is MNHEY and CDR2 is SVGAGI in the germline V gene. V lost 3 bases to trimming and J lost 0 bases, with 9 bases between them. The CDR3 has 15 amino acids. For the CDR3, the DNA is TGTGCCAGCAGTTATGGCGGGGTTAGCAATCAGCCCCAGCATTTT. This codes for CASSYGGVSNQPQHF.

The V and J genes are TRBV6-5 and TRBJ1-2; no clear D gene. Germline loops: CDR1 MNHEY, CDR2 SVGAGI. The CDR3 loop spans 13 amino acids. The ends were cut back, 6 bases at V and 6 bases at J, with 14 bases in the middle. CDR3 protein: CASSFRPSNGYTF. The CDR3 coding sequence is TGTGCCAGCAGCTTTCGACCCAGTAATGGCTACACCTTC.

The chain links TRBV6-5 to TRBJ1-2, with 7 positions matching TRBD1. Per the germline V gene, CDR1 is MNHEY and CDR2 is SVGAGI. The V and J ends lost 6 bases and 6 bases, in that order; junction bases with no gene match: 7. The CDR3 is 13 residues long. CDR3 bases: TGTGCCAGCAGCCCTGACAGGGACGATGGCTACACCTTC. It translates to CASSPDRDDGYTF.

The chain couples TRBV7-9 to TRBJ2-1; 8 bases line up with TRBD2. Looked up from germline, CDR1 is SEHNR and CDR2 is FQNEAQ (reference sequence). The CDR3 contains 16 residues. After removal of 1 base from V and 7 bases from J, the junction contained 9 bases not matched to a gene. The CDR3 loop is CASSLVSSGSLNEQFF. CDR3 nucleotides: TGTGCCAGCAGCTTAGTATCTAGCGGGTCCTTAAATGAGCAGTTCTTC.

The chain uses TRBV19 and TRBJ1-5; TRBD1 is a possible D gene (5 bases). From germline, CDR1 is LNHDA and CDR2 SQIVND (reference sequence). The CDR3 has 15 amino acids. The V end was cut by 3 bases, the J end by 0 bases, with 9 bases between. The CDR3 is CASSIAGYSNQPQHF. The CDR3 DNA follows: TGTGCCAGTAGTATTGCAGGGTATAGCAATCAGCCCCAGCATTTT.

The chain combines TRBV7-6 with TRBJ2-7; either TRBD1 or TRBD2 may fit D (5 bases each). V lost 11 bases, J lost 0 bases, and 8 bases lay in between. The CDR3 is made up of 11 amino acids. Germline V gene sequence: CDR1 SGHVS, CDR2 FNYEAQ. The CDR3 DNA reads as TGTGCCTCTGGGGGCTCCTACGAGCAGTACTTC. Protein sequence: CASGGSYEQYF.

The chain is built from TRBV7-2 and TRBJ2-4; D tentatively reads TRBD1 or TRBD2 (5 bases each). Germline CDR1 is SGHTA and CDR2 is FQGNSA. CDR3 length equals 18 residues. Trimming took 3 bases from V and 2 from J, leaving 20 bases between them. The CDR3 sequence is CASSFYPGTQGPKNIQYF. CDR3 sequence (DNA): TGTGCCAGCAGCTTTTATCCCGGGACCCAAGGACCCAAAAACATTCAGTACTTC.

This chain joins TRBV27 and TRBJ1-1; D may be TRBD1 (5 bases). V lost 4 bases to trimming and J lost 3 bases, with 18 bases between them. Germline V gene sequence: CDR1 MNHEY, CDR2 SMNVEV (reference sequence). The CDR3 covers 16 residues. CDR3 sequence reads: CASSSWSGAGDTEAFF. The CDR3 DNA sequence: TGTGCCAGCAGTTCGTGGTCTGGGGCAGGTGACACTGAAGCTTTCTTT.

The chain couples TRBV28 to TRBJ2-5, with 7 bases lining up with TRBD2. Trimming at V came to 6 bases and at J to 3 bases, leaving 4 bases not matched to a gene. Germline CDR1 reads MDHEN; CDR2 reads SYDVKM. CDR3 length equals 13 residues. The chain's CDR3 is CASRSSGKETQYF. CDR3 coding DNA: TGTGCCAGCAGGTCAAGCGGGAAAGAGACCCAGTACTTC.

The chain recombines TRBV6-5 with TRBJ2-1; D gene uncertain. Germline CDR1 and CDR2: MNHEY and SVGAGI. The CDR3 totals 15 residues. Trimming removed 6 bases from V and 6 bases from J, with 18 bases in between. Here the CDR3 DNA reads TGTGCCAGCAGAGGCGCGCCCGAAGGCGGCAATGAGCAGTTCTTC. This gives the protein CASRGAPEGGNEQFF.